This T cell receptor (beta chain) was obtained from a study of blood T cell repertoires in COVID-19. Method: immunoSEQ multiplex PCR; TCRdb's copy keeps in-frame clones and lacks some. The table includes over 200,000 clones, around 80% detected once. The CDR3 loop spans 14 amino acids. Germline CDR1 is LGHDT and CDR2 is YNNKEL (reference sequence). Trimming stripped 4 bases from V and 7 bases from J, with 13 bases between. Material: peripheral blood. This TCR derives from a man at least 80 years old with acute or convalescent COVID-19. V is TRBV3-1 (or the pseudogene TRBV3-2) and J is TRBJ2-2; possible D gene TRBD1, 6 bases. The CDR3 sequence is CASSLQGRYGELFF. The CDR3, as DNA: TGTGCCAGCAGCCTACAGGGTCGGTACGGGGAGCTGTTTTTT.